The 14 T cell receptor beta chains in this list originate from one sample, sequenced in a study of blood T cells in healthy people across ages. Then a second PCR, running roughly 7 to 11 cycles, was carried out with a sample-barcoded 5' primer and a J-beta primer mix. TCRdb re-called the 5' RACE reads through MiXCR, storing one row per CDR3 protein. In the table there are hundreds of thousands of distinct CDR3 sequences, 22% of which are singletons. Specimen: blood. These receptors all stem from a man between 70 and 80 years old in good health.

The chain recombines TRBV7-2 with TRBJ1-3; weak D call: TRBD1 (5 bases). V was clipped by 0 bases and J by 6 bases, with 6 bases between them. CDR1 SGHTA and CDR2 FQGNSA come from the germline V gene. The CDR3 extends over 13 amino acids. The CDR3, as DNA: TGTGCCAGCAGCTTAGCGGGGGTAAACACCATATATTTT. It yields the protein CASSLAGVNTIYF. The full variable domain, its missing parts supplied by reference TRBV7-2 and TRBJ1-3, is GAGVSQSPSNKVTEKGKDVELRCDPISGHTALYWYRQSLGQGLEFLIYFQGNSAPDKSGLPSDRFSAERTGGSVSTLTIQRTQQEDSAVYLCASSLAGVNTIYFGEGSWLTVV.

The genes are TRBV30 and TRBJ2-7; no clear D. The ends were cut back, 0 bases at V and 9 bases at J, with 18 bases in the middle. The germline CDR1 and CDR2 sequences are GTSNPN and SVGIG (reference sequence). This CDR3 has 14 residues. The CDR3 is CAWSVVQTGGRQYV. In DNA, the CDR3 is TGTGCCTGGAGTGTAGTCCAGACCGGCGGACGGCAGTACGTC.

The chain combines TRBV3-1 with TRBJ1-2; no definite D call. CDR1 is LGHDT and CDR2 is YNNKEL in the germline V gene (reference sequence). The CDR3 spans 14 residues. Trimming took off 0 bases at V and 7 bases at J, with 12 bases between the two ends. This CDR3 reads CASSQEPWVAGYTF. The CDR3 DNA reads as TGTGCCAGCAGCCAAGAACCCTGGGTTGCTGGCTACACCTTC.

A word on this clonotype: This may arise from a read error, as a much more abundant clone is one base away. This chain's CDR3 is CASSRDTNQPQHF. The CDR3 DNA is TGTGCCAGCAGCCGGGACACCAATCAGCCCCAGCATTTT. The J gene is TRBJ1-5, the V gene TRBV6-5; a possible D gene is TRBD1 (6 bases). Trimming removed 6 bases at V and 3 bases at J, with 9 bases between. Germline CDR1 and CDR2: MNHEY and SVGAGI. CDR3 length: 13 residues.

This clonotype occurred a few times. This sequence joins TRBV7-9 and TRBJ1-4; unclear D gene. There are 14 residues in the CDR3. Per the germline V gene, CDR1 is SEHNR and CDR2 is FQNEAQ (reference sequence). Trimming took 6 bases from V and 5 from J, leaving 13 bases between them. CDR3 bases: TGTGCCAGCAGGGAGGGTGGACCAAATGAAAAACTGTTTTTT. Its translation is CASREGGPNEKLFF.

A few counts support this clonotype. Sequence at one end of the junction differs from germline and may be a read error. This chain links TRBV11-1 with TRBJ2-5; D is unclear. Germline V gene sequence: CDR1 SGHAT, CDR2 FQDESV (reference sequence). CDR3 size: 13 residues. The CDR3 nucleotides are TGTGCCGGCAGCTTAGGGTGGGCGGAGACCCAGTACTTC. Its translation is CAGSLGWAETQYF.

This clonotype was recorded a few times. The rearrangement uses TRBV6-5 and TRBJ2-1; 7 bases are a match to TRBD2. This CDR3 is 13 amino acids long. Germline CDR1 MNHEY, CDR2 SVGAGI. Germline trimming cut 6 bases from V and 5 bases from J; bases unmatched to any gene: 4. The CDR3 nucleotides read TGTGCCAGCAGCGGGGACTATAACAATGAGCAGTTCTTC. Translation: CASSGDYNNEQFF.

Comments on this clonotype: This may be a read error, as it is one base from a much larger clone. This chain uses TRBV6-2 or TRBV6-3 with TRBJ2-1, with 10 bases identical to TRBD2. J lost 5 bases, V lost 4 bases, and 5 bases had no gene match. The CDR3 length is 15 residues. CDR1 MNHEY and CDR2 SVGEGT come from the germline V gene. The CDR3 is CASSFTSGAHNEQFF. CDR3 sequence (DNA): TGTGCCAGCAGTTTTACTAGCGGGGCCCACAATGAGCAGTTCTTC.

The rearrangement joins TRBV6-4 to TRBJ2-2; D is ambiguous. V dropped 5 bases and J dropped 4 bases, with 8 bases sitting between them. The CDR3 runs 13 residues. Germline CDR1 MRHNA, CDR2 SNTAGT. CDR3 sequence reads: CASSFIPTGELFF. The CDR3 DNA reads TGTGCCAGCAGTTTCATTCCCACCGGGGAGCTGTTTTTT.

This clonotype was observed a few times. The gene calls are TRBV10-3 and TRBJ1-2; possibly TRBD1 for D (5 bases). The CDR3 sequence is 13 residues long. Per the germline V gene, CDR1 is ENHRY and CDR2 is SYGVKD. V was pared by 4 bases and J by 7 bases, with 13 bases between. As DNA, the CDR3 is TGTGCCATCAGTGGCCGAATGGACATTGGCTACACCTTC. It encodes CAISGRMDIGYTF.

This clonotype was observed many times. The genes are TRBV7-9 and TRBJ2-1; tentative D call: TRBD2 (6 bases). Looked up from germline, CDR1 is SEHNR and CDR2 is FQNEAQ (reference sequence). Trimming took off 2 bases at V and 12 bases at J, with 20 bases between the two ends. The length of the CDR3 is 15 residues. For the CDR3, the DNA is TGTGCCAGCAGCTTATTCCGGGACTCCCGATTACGGCAGTTCTTC. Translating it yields CASSLFRDSRLRQFF.

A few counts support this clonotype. The CDR3 reads CASSLDAGAHNEQFF. The CDR3 DNA reads as TGTGCCAGCAGCTTAGACGCGGGAGCGCACAATGAGCAGTTCTTC. The gene calls are TRBV7-9 and TRBJ2-1, with TRBD2 identical over 7 bases. The V gene end was trimmed by 1 base and the J gene end by 5 bases; junction bases not matched to a gene: 5. Germline V lookup: CDR1 SEHNR, CDR2 FQNEAQ (reference sequence). This CDR3 contains 15 residues.

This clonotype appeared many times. CDR3 in amino acids: CSVGQGSTDTQYF. The CDR3 region has the DNA TGCAGCGTTGGACAGGGTAGCACAGATACGCAGTATTTT. This chain connects TRBV29-1 to TRBJ2-3, with 7 bases aligning to TRBD1. V lost 4 bases to trimming and J lost 0 bases; unmatched junction nucleotides: 1. Looked up from germline, CDR1 is SQVTM and CDR2 is ANQGSEA. This CDR3 contains 13 residues.

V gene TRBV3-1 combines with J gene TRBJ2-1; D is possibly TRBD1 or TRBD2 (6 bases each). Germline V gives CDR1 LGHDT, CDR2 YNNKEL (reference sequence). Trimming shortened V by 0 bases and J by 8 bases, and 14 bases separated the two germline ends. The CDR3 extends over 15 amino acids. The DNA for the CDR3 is TGTGCCAGCAGCCAAGATGCCACGGGGGCACATGAGCAGTTCTTC. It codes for CASSQDATGAHEQFF.